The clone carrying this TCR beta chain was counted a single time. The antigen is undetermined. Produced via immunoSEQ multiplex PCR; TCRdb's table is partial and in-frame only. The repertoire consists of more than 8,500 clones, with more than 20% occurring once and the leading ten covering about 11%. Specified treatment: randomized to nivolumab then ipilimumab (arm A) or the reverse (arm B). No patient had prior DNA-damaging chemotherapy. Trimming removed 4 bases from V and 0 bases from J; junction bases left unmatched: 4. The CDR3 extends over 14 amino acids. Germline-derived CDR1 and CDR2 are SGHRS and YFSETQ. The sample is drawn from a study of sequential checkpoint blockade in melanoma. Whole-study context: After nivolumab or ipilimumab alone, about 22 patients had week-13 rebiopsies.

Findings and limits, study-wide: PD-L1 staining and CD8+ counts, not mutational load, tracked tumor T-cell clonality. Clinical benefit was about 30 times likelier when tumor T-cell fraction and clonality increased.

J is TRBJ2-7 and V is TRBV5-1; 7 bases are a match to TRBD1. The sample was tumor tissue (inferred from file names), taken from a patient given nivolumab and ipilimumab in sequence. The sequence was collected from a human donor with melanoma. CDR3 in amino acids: CASSPGQASYEQYF. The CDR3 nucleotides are TGCGCCAGCAGCCCAGGACAGGCCTCCTACGAGCAGTACTTC.